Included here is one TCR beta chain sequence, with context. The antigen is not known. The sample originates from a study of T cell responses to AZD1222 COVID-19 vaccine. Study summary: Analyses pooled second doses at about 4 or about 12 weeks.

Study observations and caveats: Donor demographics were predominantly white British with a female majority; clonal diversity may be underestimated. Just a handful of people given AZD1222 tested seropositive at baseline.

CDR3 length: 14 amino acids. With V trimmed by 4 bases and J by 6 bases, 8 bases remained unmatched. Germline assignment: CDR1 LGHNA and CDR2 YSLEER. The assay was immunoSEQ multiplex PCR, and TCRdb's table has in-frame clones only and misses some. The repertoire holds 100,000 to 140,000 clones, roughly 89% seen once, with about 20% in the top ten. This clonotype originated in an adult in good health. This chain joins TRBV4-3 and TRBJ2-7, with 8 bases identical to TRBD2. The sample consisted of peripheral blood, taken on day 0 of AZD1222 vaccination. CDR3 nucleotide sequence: TGCGCCAGCAGCCCCGGACTAGCTAGTACCGAGCAGTACTTC. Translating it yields CASSPGLASTEQYF.